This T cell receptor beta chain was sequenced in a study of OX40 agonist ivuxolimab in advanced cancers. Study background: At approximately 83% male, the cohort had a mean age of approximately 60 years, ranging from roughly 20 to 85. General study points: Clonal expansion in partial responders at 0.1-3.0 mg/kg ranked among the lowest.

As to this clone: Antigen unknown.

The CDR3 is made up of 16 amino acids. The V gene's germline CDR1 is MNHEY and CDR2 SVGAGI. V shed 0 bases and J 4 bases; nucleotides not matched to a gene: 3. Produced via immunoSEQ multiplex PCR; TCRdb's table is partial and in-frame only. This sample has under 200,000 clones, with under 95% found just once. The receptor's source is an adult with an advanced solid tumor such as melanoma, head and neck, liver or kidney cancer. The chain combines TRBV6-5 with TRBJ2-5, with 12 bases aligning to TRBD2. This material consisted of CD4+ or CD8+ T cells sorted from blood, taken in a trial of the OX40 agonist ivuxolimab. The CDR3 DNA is TGTGCCAGCAGTTACTCGACTAGCGGGAGACGAGAGACCCAGTACTTC. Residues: CASSYSTSGRRETQYF.